This T cell receptor beta chain was captured by sequencing in a study of T cells in Graves' hyperthyroidism and ophthalmopathy. Amplification of TCR beta CDR3 regions used RNA as the template. TCR CDR3 underwent first-round RT-PCR with the HTBI primer set. TCRdb passed the multiplex PCR reads through MiXCR, listing each CDR3 protein once. The data show more than 500,000 distinct CDR3 sequences, approximately 49% seen once. The CDR3 runs to 13 residues. Germline V lookup: CDR1 ENHRY, CDR2 SYGVKD. With V trimmed by 7 bases and J by 0 bases, 2 bases remained unmatched. The chain links TRBV10-3 to TRBJ2-5; 7 nucleotides align to TRBD1. The TCR was taken from an adult woman with Graves' disease, either hyperthyroidism or ophthalmopathy (not recorded which). The sample comprised peripheral blood or thyroid tissue (not recorded which). The CDR3 spells CAIKQGDQETQYF. In DNA, the CDR3 is TGTGCCATCAAGCAGGGGGACCAAGAGACCCAGTACTTC.